What follows are 24 T cell receptor beta chains derived from one specimen sequenced in a study of T cell responses to AZD1222 COVID-19 vaccine. Generated by immunoSEQ multiplex PCR, the TCRdb table keeps only in-frame clones and is missing some. This sample has 100,000 to 120,000 clones, with 65% to 85% found just once. The sequences come from peripheral blood, collected on day 0 of AZD1222 vaccination. The source of these receptors is an adult in good health.

The chain joins TRBV19 to TRBJ2-7; D is uncertain. CDR3 length: 15 amino acids. Trimming removed 1 base from V and 1 base from J, with 11 bases in between. Germline V gene sequence: CDR1 LNHDA, CDR2 SQIVND (reference sequence). For the CDR3, the DNA is TGTGCCAGTAGTATAGCGGGCGGCCCATCCTACGAGCAGTACTTC. Protein product: CASSIAGGPSYEQYF. Full variable domain (remainder filled in from reference TRBV19 and TRBJ2-7): DGGITQSPKYLFRKEGQNVTLSCEQNLNHDAMYWYRQDPGQGLRLIYYSQIVNDFQKGDIAEGYSVSREKKESFPLTVTSAQKNPTAFYLCASSIAGGPSYEQYFGPGTRLTVT.

This clone was seen just once. V is TRBV4-3 and J is TRBJ2-7, with D possibly called TRBD1 or TRBD2 (5 bases each). This CDR3 is 17 amino acids long. Trimming removed 1 base at V and 3 bases at J, with 19 bases between. Germline loops: CDR1 LGHNA, CDR2 YSLEER. As DNA, the CDR3 is TGCGCCAGCAGCCAAGGCGCCGGGACCTCGGTCGGCTACGAGCAGTACTTC. Its protein product is CASSQGAGTSVGYEQYF.

The chain recombines TRBV4-3 with TRBJ1-2; D call uncertain. There are 15 residues in the CDR3. V lost 0 bases and J 4 bases, leaving 12 bases between the germline ends. Germline loops: CDR1 LGHNA, CDR2 YSLEER. CDR3 DNA sequence: TGCGCCAGCAGCCAAGATGGCGGATTAATCTATGGCTACACCTTC. Amino acids: CASSQDGGLIYGYTF.

This rearrangement joins TRBV5-1 to TRBJ2-1, with D perhaps matching TRBD1 (6 bases). This CDR3 is built from 15 residues. The germline gives CDR1 SGHRS, CDR2 YFSETQ. V lost 3 bases, J lost 1 base, and 11 bases lay in between. The CDR3 here is CASSSNGQSYNEQFF. CDR3 nucleotides: TGCGCCAGCAGCTCGAACGGACAGTCCTACAATGAGCAGTTCTTC.

The chain uses TRBV14 and TRBJ1-6; D may be TRBD1 (5 bases). This CDR3 region has 13 residues. With 4 bases removed from V and 10 bases from J, the gap between germline ends came to 11 bases. The germline V gene encodes CDR1 SGHDN and CDR2 FVKESK. The DNA for the CDR3 is TGTGCCAGCAGCCCCAGGGTATTATCACCCCTCCACTTT. This gives the protein CASSPRVLSPLHF.

The table lists this clone with a few counts. This chain joins TRBV27 and TRBJ2-7; TRBD1 matches 8 bases. Germline-derived CDR1 and CDR2 are MNHEY and SMNVEV (reference sequence). The CDR3 is made up of 11 amino acids. Germline trimming cut 7 bases from V and 11 bases from J; bases unmatched to any gene: 7. The CDR3 DNA is TGTGCCAGCATCGACAGGGGAAAAGAGTACTTC. This sequence encodes CASIDRGKEYF.

The chain links TRBV9 to TRBJ2-5, with 7 bases fitting TRBD1. V trimming: 3 bases; J trimming: 3 bases; junction bases outside the gene matches: 8. This CDR3 is built from 15 residues. The V gene's germline CDR1 is SGDLS and CDR2 YYNGEE. CDR3 sequence reads: CASSGTGTEKETQYF. CDR3 coding DNA: TGTGCCAGCAGCGGTACCGGGACAGAAAAAGAGACCCAGTACTTC. Full variable domain (remainder filled in from reference TRBV9 and TRBJ2-5): DSGVTQTPKHLITATGQRVTLRCSPRSGDLSVYWYQQSLDQGLQFLIQYYNGEERAKGNILERFSAQQFPDLHSELNLSSLELGDSALYFCASSGTGTEKETQYFGPGTRLLVL.

V and J are TRBV29-1 and TRBJ1-3, with TRBD1 as a possible D gene (5 bases). The V end was cut by 5 bases, the J end by 7 bases, with 12 bases between. The CDR3 spans 12 residues. Germline values: CDR1 SQVTM, CDR2 ANQGSEA. The CDR3 protein is CSVSEWGNTIYF. CDR3 coding DNA: TGCAGCGTTTCAGAATGGGGGAACACCATATATTTT.

V usage is TRBV14 and J usage is TRBJ1-4, with D unresolved. The V and J ends lost 3 bases and 10 bases respectively, with 6 bases between them. CDR3 length: 11 amino acids. Germline V gene lookup returns CDR1 SGHDN and CDR2 FVKESK. CDR3 loop: CASSQKGKLFF. The CDR3 region has the DNA TGTGCCAGCAGCCAGAAAGGAAAACTGTTTTTT.

This sequence joins TRBV20-1 and TRBJ1-3; D unresolved. V gave up 6 bases and J gave up 4 bases, with 7 bases separating them. CDR1 is DFQATT and CDR2 is SNEGSKA in the germline V gene (reference sequence). The CDR3 is 11 amino acids. As DNA, the CDR3 is TGCAGTGCAGCCAGCGGAAACACCATATATTTT. Protein product: CSAASGNTIYF.

The genes are TRBV6-5 and TRBJ2-7, with 8 bases that match TRBD1. The CDR3 loop spans 14 amino acids. V trimming: 6 bases; J trimming: 4 bases; junction bases outside the gene matches: 8. Germline CDR1 and CDR2: MNHEY and SVGAGI. This CDR3 reads CASRKGQGAYEQYF. CDR3 coding DNA: TGTGCCAGCAGGAAGGGCCAGGGGGCTTACGAGCAGTACTTC.

This chain uses TRBV4-1 with TRBJ2-5; D is ambiguous. The germline CDR1 and CDR2 sequences are MGHRA and YSYEKL. The CDR3 loop spans 13 amino acids. Trimming took off 1 base at V and 5 bases at J, with 8 bases between the two ends. As DNA, the CDR3 is TGCGCCAGCAGCCAAGGCTTAGGGGAGACCCAGTACTTC. Its protein is CASSQGLGETQYF.

This clone appeared once. The genes are TRBV28 and TRBJ1-4, with D possibly being TRBD1 (6 bases). V was pared by 5 bases and J by 0 bases, with 16 bases between. The CDR3 extends over 17 amino acids. CDR1 MDHEN and CDR2 SYDVKM come from the germline V gene. The CDR3 loop reads CASSPGQNSATNEKLFF. In nucleotides, the CDR3 is TGTGCCAGCAGTCCTGGACAGAATTCTGCAACTAATGAAAAACTGTTTTTT.

This chain joins TRBV6-5 and TRBJ1-1; D gene uncertain. From germline, CDR1 is MNHEY and CDR2 SVGAGI. The germline V and J ends were trimmed by 2 bases and 1 base, with 5 bases remaining between them. The CDR3 is 13 residues long. This CDR3 is CASSYRRNTEAFF. The CDR3 DNA is TGTGCCAGCAGTTACCGACGGAACACTGAAGCTTTCTTT.

V and J are TRBV19 and TRBJ2-7, with 7 bases that match TRBD2. Germline CDR1 is LNHDA and CDR2 is SQIVND (reference sequence). With 3 bases clipped from V and 3 bases from J, the junction kept 11 bases outside the gene matches. CDR3 length: 16 amino acids. CDR3 nucleotide sequence: TGTGCCAGTAGTATTTCAGGCGGCCTAGCGGTCTACGAGCAGTACTTC. Translated: CASSISGGLAVYEQYF.

The CDR3 reads CASSVIAGGELFF. The CDR3 bases are TGTGCCAGCAGCGTGATAGCGGGCGGGGAGCTGTTTTTT. The chain has TRBV9 and TRBJ2-2, with TRBD2 identical over 7 bases. V lost 2 bases, J lost 7 bases, and 2 bases stayed unmatched. The germline gives CDR1 SGDLS, CDR2 YYNGEE. The CDR3 runs 13 residues. The full variable domain, with the rest looked up from reference TRBV9 and TRBJ2-2, is DSGVTQTPKHLITATGQRVTLRCSPRSGDLSVYWYQQSLDQGLQFLIQYYNGEERAKGNILERFSAQQFPDLHSELNLSSLELGDSALYFCASSVIAGGELFFGEGSRLTVL.

The rearrangement links TRBV7-6 to TRBJ1-1; possible D gene TRBD1, 5 bases. The CDR3 runs 13 residues. Germline CDR1 SGHVS, CDR2 FNYEAQ. Trimming pared 5 bases from V and 5 bases from J, leaving 12 bases between. The CDR3 sequence: CASSPQQGTEAFF. The DNA of the CDR3 is TGTGCCAGCAGCCCCCAGCAGGGTACTGAAGCTTTCTTT.

The chain employs TRBV9 and TRBJ1-4, with a tentative D call TRBD1 (5 bases). V gave up 1 base and J gave up 8 bases, with 15 bases separating them. This CDR3 is built from 15 residues. Per germline, CDR1 SGDLS and CDR2 YYNGEE. DNA of the CDR3: TGTGCCAGCAGCGTACCCGGGGCAGGTGACGAAAAACTGTTTTTT. This encodes CASSVPGAGDEKLFF.

CDR3 loop: CASSQASALGEQYF. The CDR3 DNA reads TGTGCCAGCAGCCAGGCTAGCGCGCTGGGCGAGCAGTACTTC. This chain uses TRBV3-1 (or the pseudogene TRBV3-2) with TRBJ2-7; perhaps TRBD2 as D (6 bases). CDR3 length: 14 amino acids. Per germline, CDR1 LGHDT and CDR2 YNNKEL (reference sequence). Trimming pared 3 bases from V and 6 bases from J, leaving 15 bases between.

The genes are TRBV6-2 or TRBV6-3 and TRBJ2-1; 12 bases line up with TRBD1. The CDR3 loop spans 14 amino acids. Germline V gene data show CDR1 as MNHEY and CDR2 as SVGEGT. V lost 5 bases and J lost 7; bases outside the gene matches: 3. The CDR3 nucleotides read TGTGCCAGCAGTCCGGGACAGGGGGCAAATGAGCAGTTCTTC. Translated, it gives CASSPGQGANEQFF.

This chain joins TRBV18 and TRBJ1-5, with TRBD1 matching over 8 bases. The V gene end was trimmed by 8 bases and the J gene end by 3 bases; junction bases not matched to a gene: 3. The CDR3 is made up of 13 amino acids. Germline V CDR1 and CDR2: KGHSH, LQKENI. The CDR3 sequence: CASRTGLNQPQHF. The CDR3 DNA reads TGTGCCAGCCGGACAGGGCTCAATCAGCCCCAGCATTTT.

V and J are TRBV7-2 and TRBJ2-1; 16 nucleotides align to TRBD2. The V gene end was trimmed by 5 bases and the J gene end by 6 bases; junction bases not matched to a gene: 7. Germline V lookup: CDR1 SGHTA, CDR2 FQGNSA. The CDR3 has 17 residues. CDR3 region: CASSLGLAGGPGNEQFF. CDR3 in DNA: TGTGCCAGCAGCCTGGGACTAGCGGGGGGGCCGGGCAATGAGCAGTTCTTC.

The chain uses TRBV25-1 and TRBJ2-3, with 7 positions matching TRBD2. Germline V gene lookup returns CDR1 MGHDK and CDR2 SYGVNS. CDR3 length: 15 residues. The junction had 6 bases not matched to a gene; V was cut back by 6 bases and J by 0 bases. As DNA, the CDR3 is TGTGCCAGCAGGCCGCTAGCGGCTAGCACAGATACGCAGTATTTT. Translating it yields CASRPLAASTDTQYF. The full variable domain, rest sourced from reference TRBV25-1 and TRBJ2-3, is EADIYQTPRYLVIGTGKKITLECSQTMGHDKMYWYQQDPGMELHLIHYSYGVNSTEKGDLSSESTVSRIRTEHFPLTLESARPSHTSQYLCASRPLAASTDTQYFGPGTRLTVL.

This clone was detected a few times. The chain has TRBV19 and TRBJ1-1; tentative D call: TRBD1 (5 bases). V lost 5 bases, J lost 0 bases, and 7 bases lay in between. Germline CDR1 LNHDA, CDR2 SQIVND (reference sequence). This CDR3 is 13 amino acids long. The chain's CDR3 is CASSGGLNTEAFF. The CDR3 bases are TGTGCCAGTAGTGGGGGTTTGAACACTGAAGCTTTCTTT.